This entry lists 26 T cell receptor beta chains sequenced from one sample in a study of cytomegalovirus exposure and HLA in healthy donors. The PCR had 60 Vbeta and 13 Jbeta primers. Clones were read by immunoSEQ multiplex PCR, and TCRdb kept only the in-frame ones, dropping some. The table lists hundreds of thousands of clones, around 80% of them singletons. Sequenced input: PBMCs. The receptors originated from a boy aged 2 to 9 in good health and CMV-seronegative.

This chain uses TRBV5-4 with TRBJ2-3; no clear D gene. The CDR3 totals 13 residues. Germline V gene lookup returns CDR1 SGHNT and CDR2 YYREEE (reference sequence). V shed 4 bases and J shed 2 bases, with 8 bases lying between them. The CDR3, as DNA: TGTGCCAGCAGCGGAGTATACACAGATACGCAGTATTTT. Protein sequence: CASSGVYTDTQYF.

The chain has TRBV7-3 and TRBJ2-3; D might be TRBD1 (8 bases). Germline V gene data show CDR1 as SGHTA and CDR2 as FQGTGA. The CDR3 covers 17 residues. Trimming left V 5 bases short and J 3 bases short, with 21 bases between. The CDR3 loop reads CASSPSGQGGWTDTQYF. CDR3 coding DNA: TGTGCCAGCAGCCCTTCCGGACAGGGAGGGTGGACAGATACGCAGTATTTT.

The V call is TRBV7-9, the J call TRBJ2-2; possible D gene TRBD1, 6 bases. This CDR3 contains 15 residues. V was pared by 4 bases and J by 2 bases, with 11 bases between. Germline V gives CDR1 SEHNR, CDR2 FQNEAQ (reference sequence). Written as DNA, the CDR3 is TGTGCCAGCAGCTCCCGACAGGTTAACACCGGGGAGCTGTTTTTT. This gives the protein CASSSRQVNTGELFF.

The chain combines TRBV29-1 with TRBJ1-1; 8 bases fit TRBD1. CDR1 SQVTM and CDR2 ANQGSEA come from the germline V gene. The J segment lost 10 bases and the V segment lost 7 bases, leaving 8 bases of the junction unmatched. The CDR3 is made up of 11 amino acids. The CDR3 DNA is TGCAGCGCCCCAGGGGGCGGAGGAGCTTTCTTT. Translated: CSAPGGGGAFF.

The rearrangement joins TRBV6-5 to TRBJ2-1; D ambiguous. This CDR3 spans 15 amino acids. V lost 5 bases and J lost 0, with 11 bases in between. Germline CDR1 and CDR2: MNHEY and SVGAGI. The CDR3 region is CASSPDTPSYNEQFF. Written as DNA, the CDR3 is TGTGCCAGCAGTCCAGACACTCCCTCCTACAATGAGCAGTTCTTC.

Comments on this clone: A junction boundary mismatches the germline segment, possibly from a read error. The V and J genes are TRBV7-9 and TRBJ1-1; D possibly corresponds to TRBD1 (6 bases). The CDR3 consists of 16 residues. CDR1 SEHNR and CDR2 FQNEAQ come from the germline V gene (reference sequence). The CDR3 here is CANSLGSLQGRAEAFF. The CDR3 nucleotides read TGTGCCAACAGCTTAGGGTCCCTGCAGGGGCGGGCTGAAGCTTTCTTT.

This chain connects TRBV7-9 to TRBJ1-4; TRBD1 agrees at 8 bases. Germline V gene sequence: CDR1 SEHNR, CDR2 FQNEAQ (reference sequence). The CDR3 spans 13 residues. Losses at the gene ends were 5 bases for V and 9 bases for J; bases not matched to a gene: 5. The CDR3 loop reads CASSPPRGQKLFF. In nucleotides, the CDR3 is TGTGCCAGCAGCCCCCCCAGGGGGCAAAAACTGTTTTTT.

This clone was seen only once. The chain carries TRBV6-1 and TRBJ1-2; TRBD1 aligns across 7 bases. The CDR3 spans 11 residues. Germline values: CDR1 MNHNS, CDR2 SASEGT. CDR3 sequence (DNA): TGTGCTGGTGGAGGGGGCGGGGGCTACACCTTC. This codes for CAGGGGGGYTF.

The V gene is TRBV7-8, the J gene TRBJ1-3; 8 positions match TRBD1. Germline values: CDR1 SGHVS, CDR2 FQNEAQ. The length of the CDR3 is 16 residues. V lost 1 base and J lost 3; bases outside the gene matches: 5. The CDR3, as DNA: TGTGCCAGCAGCTTAGGCAACAGGGGGAGTGGAAACACCATATATTTT. This sequence encodes CASSLGNRGSGNTIYF.

V gene TRBV9 combines with J gene TRBJ2-5; D gene uncertain. V was cut by 2 bases and J by 0 bases, with 5 bases left in between. This CDR3 has 13 residues. Germline values: CDR1 SGDLS, CDR2 YYNGEE. Here the CDR3 reads CASSVADQETQYF. CDR3 nucleotide sequence: TGTGCCAGCAGCGTGGCAGACCAAGAGACCCAGTACTTC.

On this clone itself: Other DNA sequences within the sample encode an identical CDR3. This chain links TRBV5-1 with TRBJ2-1; TRBD2 is a possible D gene (5 bases). Germline values: CDR1 SGHRS, CDR2 YFSETQ. V lost 0 bases and J lost 0, with 7 bases in between. The CDR3 is 15 amino acids. CDR3 amino acids: CASSLGGSSYNEQFF. The CDR3 DNA is TGCGCCAGCAGCTTGGGTGGGAGCTCCTACAATGAGCAGTTCTTC.

This clone is judged medium-sized. The gene calls are TRBV25-1 and TRBJ2-3; tentative D call: TRBD2 (5 bases). This CDR3 has 16 residues. V lost 4 bases and J lost 1, with 15 bases in between. Looked up from germline, CDR1 is MGHDK and CDR2 is SYGVNS. The CDR3 DNA sequence: TGTGCCAGCAGTGTCGGAGGCGGAGACGGCACAGATACGCAGTATTTT. Translated: CASSVGGGDGTDTQYF.

Comment on this clone: The junction departs from germline at one end; a sequencing error may be responsible. The chain is built from TRBV5-4 and TRBJ2-1; 11 bases align to TRBD2. Germline CDR1 and CDR2: SGHNT and YYREEE (reference sequence). The CDR3 sequence is 17 residues long. The CDR3 sequence: CASSHGGLAGGTGEQFF. The CDR3 DNA reads TGCGCCAGCAGCCATGGCGGGCTAGCGGGGGGAACAGGTGAGCAGTTCTTC.

This chain links TRBV4-2 with TRBJ1-6; 10 nucleotides align to TRBD1. With V trimmed by 1 base and J by 5 bases, 8 bases remained unmatched. CDR3 length equals 18 residues. Germline V gives CDR1 LGHNA, CDR2 YNFKEQ. DNA of the CDR3: TGTGCCAGCAGCCAAGGAGTACCGGGACAGGGGAATAATTCACCCCTCCACTTT. It specifies CASSQGVPGQGNNSPLHF.

The J gene is TRBJ2-1, the V gene TRBV5-1; D might be TRBD2 (6 bases). Trimming left V 3 bases short and J 8 bases short, with 18 bases between. The germline V gene encodes CDR1 SGHRS and CDR2 YFSETQ. This CDR3 contains 15 residues. The CDR3 sequence: CASSSKVDYGDEQFF. The CDR3 DNA reads as TGCGCCAGCAGCTCCAAGGTGGACTACGGGGATGAGCAGTTCTTC.

This clone was observed a handful of times. The chain is built from TRBV6-5 and TRBJ1-1; TRBD1 might be the D (6 bases). Trimming stripped 6 bases from V and 5 bases from J, with 16 bases between. This CDR3 spans 14 amino acids. Germline V gene lookup returns CDR1 MNHEY and CDR2 SVGAGI. CDR3 loop: CASREQGLGTEAFF. CDR3 DNA: TGTGCCAGCAGAGAACAGGGTCTTGGGACTGAAGCTTTCTTT.

The chain is built from TRBV27 and TRBJ2-7; D not certain. The germline V and J ends were trimmed by 8 bases and 4 bases, with 6 bases remaining between them. CDR1 and CDR2 (germline): MNHEY, SMNVEV (reference sequence). The CDR3 consists of 10 residues. For the CDR3, the DNA is TGTGCCAGCGGCCAATACGAGCAGTACTTC. Its translation: CASGQYEQYF.

This clone was counted once. The chain carries TRBV5-6 and TRBJ2-7; 9 bases line up with TRBD1. J was trimmed by 7 bases and V by 0 bases; bases with no gene match: 14. CDR3 size: 17 residues. Looked up from germline, CDR1 is SGHDT and CDR2 is YYEEEE. This CDR3 reads CASSLGTGVSGLGEQYF. CDR3 in DNA: TGTGCCAGCAGCTTGGGGACAGGGGTCTCGGGGCTGGGAGAGCAGTACTTC.

The chain joins TRBV2 to TRBJ1-6; TRBD1 agrees at 11 bases. The CDR3 is 13 amino acids. Germline-derived CDR1 and CDR2 are SNHLY and FYNNEI. V trimming: 10 bases; J trimming: 7 bases; junction bases outside the gene matches: 3. The CDR3 is CAKGQGVNSPLHF. CDR3 nucleotide sequence: TGTGCCAAGGGACAGGGGGTGAATTCACCCCTCCACTTT. The full variable domain, in which reference TRBV2 and TRBJ1-6 provide the parts outside the CDR3, is EPEVTQTPSHQVTQMGQEVILRCVPISNHLYFYWYRQILGQKVEFLVSFYNNEISEKSEIFDDQFSVERPDGSNFTLKIRSTKLEDSAMYFCAKGQGVNSPLHFGNGTRLTVT.

V and J are TRBV6-6 and TRBJ2-3; D is possibly TRBD2 (6 bases). Germline lookup yields CDR1 MNHNY and CDR2 SVGAGI (reference sequence). This CDR3 comprises 12 residues. V was clipped by 5 bases and J by 4 bases, with 7 bases between them. CDR3 sequence reads: CASSPGADTQYF. DNA of the CDR3: TGTGCCAGCAGTCCGGGAGCAGATACGCAGTATTTT.

The genes are TRBV2 and TRBJ1-2, with TRBD1 identical over 8 bases. Germline CDR1 is SNHLY and CDR2 is FYNNEI. The CDR3 runs 13 residues. J lost 5 bases, V lost 5 bases, and 4 bases had no gene match. CDR3 residues: CASSSTGGYGYTF. CDR3 DNA: TGTGCCAGCAGTTCCACAGGGGGATATGGCTACACCTTC.

The chain carries TRBV6-1 and TRBJ1-6; D gene ambiguous. This CDR3 region has 13 residues. V lost 3 bases, J lost 6 bases, and 6 bases lay in between. From germline, CDR1 is MNHNS and CDR2 SASEGT. CDR3 bases: TGTGCCAGCAGTGATGAGGGTAATTCACCCCTCCACTTT. Translating gives CASSDEGNSPLHF.

This clone has only one observation. V gene TRBV7-9 combines with J gene TRBJ1-1, with D hard to call. This CDR3 is 15 amino acids long. V gave up 0 bases and J gave up 0 bases, with 8 bases separating them. In germline, CDR1 is SEHNR, CDR2 FQNEAQ (reference sequence). The CDR3 spells CASSLAGGLNTEAFF. The CDR3 DNA reads as TGTGCCAGCAGCTTAGCGGGAGGATTGAACACTGAAGCTTTCTTT.

The gene calls are TRBV19 and TRBJ1-1; TRBD1 aligns across 7 bases. The germline gives CDR1 LNHDA, CDR2 SQIVND (reference sequence). This CDR3 region has 14 residues. With 7 bases clipped from V and 0 bases from J, the junction kept 5 bases outside the gene matches. The CDR3, as DNA: TGTGCCAGTAAAACGGGACAGATGAACACTGAAGCTTTCTTT. Amino acid sequence: CASKTGQMNTEAFF.

Only one count was recorded for this clone. The sample contains more than one DNA sequence encoding this CDR3. This chain joins TRBV9 and TRBJ1-5; 9 nucleotides align to TRBD1. Germline CDR1 is SGDLS and CDR2 is YYNGEE. V was clipped by 3 bases and J by 7 bases; unmatched bases: 2. The CDR3 has 13 residues. CDR3 in amino acids: CASSEGQGQPQHF. In DNA, the CDR3 is TGTGCCAGCAGCGAGGGACAGGGCCAGCCCCAGCATTTT.

The V gene is TRBV9, the J gene TRBJ2-4; 8 nucleotides line up with TRBD2. Germline lookup yields CDR1 SGDLS and CDR2 YYNGEE. Trimming took 4 bases from V and 6 from J; bases not matched to a gene: 15. CDR3 length: 17 amino acids. The CDR3 DNA is TGTGCCAGCAGCCCAACGGCGGAGCGGGAGTTCGGAAACATTCAGTACTTC. It yields the protein CASSPTAEREFGNIQYF.